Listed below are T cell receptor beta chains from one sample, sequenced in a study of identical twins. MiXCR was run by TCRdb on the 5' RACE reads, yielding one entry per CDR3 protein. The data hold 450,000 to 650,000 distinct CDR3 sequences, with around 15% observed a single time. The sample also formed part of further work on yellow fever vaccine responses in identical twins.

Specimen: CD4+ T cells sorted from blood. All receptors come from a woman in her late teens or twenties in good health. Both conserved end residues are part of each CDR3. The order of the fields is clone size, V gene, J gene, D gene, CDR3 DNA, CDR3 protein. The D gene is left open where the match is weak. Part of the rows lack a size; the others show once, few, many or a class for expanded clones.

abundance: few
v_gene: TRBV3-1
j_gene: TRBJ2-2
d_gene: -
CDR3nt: TGTGCCAGCAGCCAAATGAACACCGGGGAGCTGTTTTTT
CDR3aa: CASSQMNTGELFF

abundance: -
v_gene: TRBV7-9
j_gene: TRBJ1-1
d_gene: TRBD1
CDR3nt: TGTGCCAGCAGCCCCTGGACAGGGACCACTGAAGCTTTCTTT
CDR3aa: CASSPWTGTTEAFF

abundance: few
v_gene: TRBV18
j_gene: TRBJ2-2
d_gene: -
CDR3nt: TGTGCCAGCTCAGGCGGGGCCCTATCCACCGGGGAGCTGTTTTTT
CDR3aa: CASSGGALSTGELFF

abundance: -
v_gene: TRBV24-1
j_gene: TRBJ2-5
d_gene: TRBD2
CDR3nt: TGTGCCACCAGTGACTCCGGACTAGCGAGAGAGACCCAGTACTTC
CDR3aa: CATSDSGLARETQYF

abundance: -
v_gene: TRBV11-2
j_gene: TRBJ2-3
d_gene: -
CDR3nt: TGTGCCAGCAGCTTATCCGCATCAAAGCCAGATACGCAGTATTTT
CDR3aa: CASSLSASKPDTQYF

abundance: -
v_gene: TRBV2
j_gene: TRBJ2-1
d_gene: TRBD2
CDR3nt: TGTGCCAGCAGTGAAACTAGCGACAATGAGCAGTTCTTC
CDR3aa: CASSETSDNEQFF

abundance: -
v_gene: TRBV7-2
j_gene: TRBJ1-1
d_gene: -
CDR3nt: TGTGCCAGCAGCGGCCACGGACGGTCTGAAGCTTTCTTT
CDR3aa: CASSGHGRSEAFF

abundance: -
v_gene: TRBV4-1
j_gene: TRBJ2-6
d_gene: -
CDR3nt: TGCGCCAGCAGCCAAGCGGGACTCCAATACTCTGGGGCCAACGTCCTGACTTTC
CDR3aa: CASSQAGLQYSGANVLTF

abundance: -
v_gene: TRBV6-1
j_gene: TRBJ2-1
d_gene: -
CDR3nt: TGTGCCAGCAGCCAACCGGGACAGGGGACTAGCGGCTCTTACAATGAGCAGTTCTTC
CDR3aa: CASSQPGQGTSGSYNEQFF

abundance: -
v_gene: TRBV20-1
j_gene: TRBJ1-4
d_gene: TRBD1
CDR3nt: TGCAGTGCTAGGCAGGGACAGAATGAAAAACTGTTTTTT
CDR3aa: CSARQGQNEKLFF

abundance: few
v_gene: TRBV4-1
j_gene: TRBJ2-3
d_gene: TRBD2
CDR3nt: TGCGCCAGCAGCCGGCTCGCGGGGGGGAGCACAGATACGCAGTATTTT
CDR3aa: CASSRLAGGSTDTQYF

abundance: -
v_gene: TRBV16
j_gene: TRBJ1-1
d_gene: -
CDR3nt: TGTGCCAGCAGCCAACCAAGGGCGTTTGGAGCTTTCTTT
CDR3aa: CASSQPRAFGAFF

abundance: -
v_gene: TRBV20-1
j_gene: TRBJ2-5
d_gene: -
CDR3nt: TGCAGTGCAGCTCGGGGGGAGACCCAGTACTTC
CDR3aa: CSAARGETQYF

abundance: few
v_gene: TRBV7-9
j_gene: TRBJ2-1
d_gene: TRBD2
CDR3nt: TGTGCCAGCAGCTGGACTAGCGAGGCTGAGCAGTTCTTC
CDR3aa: CASSWTSEAEQFF

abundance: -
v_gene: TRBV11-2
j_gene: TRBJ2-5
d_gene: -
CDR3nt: TGTGCCAGCAGCCCCGCGGCGACGGGGCGAGAGACCCAGTACTTC
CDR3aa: CASSPAATGRETQYF

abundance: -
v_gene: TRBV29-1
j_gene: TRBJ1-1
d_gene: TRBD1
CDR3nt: TGCAGCGCCGGACAGGGAGGGGAAGCTTTCTTT
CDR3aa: CSAGQGGEAFF

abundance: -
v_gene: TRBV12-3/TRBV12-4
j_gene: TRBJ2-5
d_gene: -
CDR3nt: TGTGCCAGCAGTTGGACGGAAGAGACCCAGTACTTC
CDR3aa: CASSWTEETQYF

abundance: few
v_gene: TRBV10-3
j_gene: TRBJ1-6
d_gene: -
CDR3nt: TGTGCCATCAGATCAGAAGATTCACCCCTCCACTTT
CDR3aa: CAIRSEDSPLHF